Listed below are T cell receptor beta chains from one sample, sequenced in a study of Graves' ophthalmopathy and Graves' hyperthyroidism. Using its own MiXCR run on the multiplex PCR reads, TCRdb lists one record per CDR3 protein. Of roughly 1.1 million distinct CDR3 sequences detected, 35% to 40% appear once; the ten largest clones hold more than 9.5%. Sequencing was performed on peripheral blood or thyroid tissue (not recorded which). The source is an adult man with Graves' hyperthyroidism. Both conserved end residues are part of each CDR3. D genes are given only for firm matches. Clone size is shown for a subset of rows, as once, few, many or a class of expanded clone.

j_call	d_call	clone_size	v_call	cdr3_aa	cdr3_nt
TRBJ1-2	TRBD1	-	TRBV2	CASSERGQGAHGYTF	TGTGCCAGCAGTGAGCGAGGGCAGGGGGCTCATGGCTACACCTTC
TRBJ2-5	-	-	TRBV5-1	CASSLNFAREQRETQYF	TGCGCCAGCAGCTTGAATTTTGCCAGGGAGCAGAGGGAGACCCAGTACTTC
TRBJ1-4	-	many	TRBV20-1	CSARDGTQESEKLFF	TGCAGTGCTAGAGATGGGACCCAGGAAAGTGAAAAACTGTTTTTT
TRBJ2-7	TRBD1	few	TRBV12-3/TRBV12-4	CASRDGTGGTYEQYF	TGTGCCAGCAGGGACGGGACAGGCGGGACCTACGAGCAGTACTTC
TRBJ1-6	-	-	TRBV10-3	CASSSKGLGNSPLHF	TGTGCCAGCAGTTCGAAGGGGTTGGGTAATTCACCCCTCCACTTT
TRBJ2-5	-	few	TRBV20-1	CSGGRAGETQYF	TGCAGTGGCGGCAGGGCAGGGGAGACCCAGTACTTC
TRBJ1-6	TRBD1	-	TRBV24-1	CATSPTGRNSPLHF	TGTGCCACCAGCCCGACAGGGAGGAATTCACCCCTCCACTTT
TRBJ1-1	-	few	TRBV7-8	CASSVEGTNLNTEAFF	TGTGCCAGCAGCGTTGAAGGGACGAACTTGAACACTGAAGCTTTCTTT
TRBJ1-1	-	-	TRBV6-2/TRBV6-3	CASSYPPPLPEAFF	TGTGCCAGCAGTTACCCCCCCCCCCTCCCTGAAGCCTTCTTT
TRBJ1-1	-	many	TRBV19	CASSDRLNTEAFF	TGTGCCAGTAGTGACAGATTGAACACTGAAGCTTTCTTT
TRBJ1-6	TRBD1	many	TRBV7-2	CASSFTGGSPLHF	TGTGCCAGCAGCTTCACAGGGGGTTCACCCCTCCACTTT
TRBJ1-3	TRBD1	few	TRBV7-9	CASSATGVAGNTIYF	TGTGCCAGCAGCGCGACAGGGGTGGCTGGAAACACCATATATTTT
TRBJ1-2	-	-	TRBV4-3	CASSPEGRDRSGYTF	TGCGCCAGCAGCCCGGAGGGGAGGGACCGCTCGGGCTACACCTTC